This T cell receptor (beta chain) was observed in a study of blood T cell repertoires in COVID-19. TCRdb's table, derived via immunoSEQ multiplex PCR, lists solely in-frame clones and lacks some. The sample contains under 200,000 clones, about 88% of which appear only once. The CDR3 extends over 12 amino acids. Trimming took 5 bases from V and 8 from J, leaving 9 bases between them. Germline V lookup: CDR1 PRHDT, CDR2 FYEKMQ (reference sequence). The sample was peripheral blood. V usage is TRBV13 and J usage is TRBJ1-4; D unresolved. This clonotype originated in a woman aged 80 or over in a cohort sampled during active or convalescent COVID-19. The DNA for the CDR3 is TGTGCCAGCAGCCGGCGGGAAGAAAAACTGTTTTTT. This gives the protein CASSRREEKLFF.